This record looks at one T cell receptor beta chain sequence and its context. The target antigen is unknown. This record comes from a study of OX40 agonist ivuxolimab in advanced cancers. Study results and limitations: Also present in some nonresponders was a low level of normalized T-cell clonal expansion.

The assay was immunoSEQ multiplex PCR, and TCRdb's table has in-frame clones only and misses some. Seen here are under 150,000 clones, 90% observed once, and the top ten hold 0.85% to 1.4%. The CDR3 extends over 14 amino acids. Germline loops: CDR1 SGHTA, CDR2 FQGNSA. V lost 0 bases to trimming and J lost 4 bases, with 10 bases between them. Material: CD4+ or CD8+ T cells sorted from blood, obtained in a trial of the OX40 agonist ivuxolimab. This receptor was taken from an adult with an advanced solid tumor such as melanoma, head and neck, liver or kidney cancer. The chain combines TRBV7-2 with TRBJ2-7; perhaps TRBD2 as D (5 bases). CDR3: CASSLAGVRYEQYF. As DNA, the CDR3 is TGTGCCAGCAGCTTAGCGGGAGTGAGGTACGAGCAGTACTTC.